The 17 T cell receptor beta chains below come from one sample, sequenced in a study of T cells expressing NK-cell markers. TCRdb derives one entry per CDR3 protein from the 5' RACE reads, leaving out DNA. The sample's table shows 550,000 to 600,000 distinct CDR3 sequences. The sequenced sample was blood T cells: a sorted CD56 or NKG2C T cell subset, CD4+ or CD8+ T cells, or bulk PBMC T cells (not recorded which). The receptor set was obtained from a man between 18 and 35 years old in good health.

V is TRBV20-1 and J is TRBJ2-2; with no DNA, the TCRdb D assignment of TRBD1 cannot be verified. This CDR3 contains 17 residues. Looked up from germline, CDR1 is DFQATT and CDR2 is SNEGSKA (reference sequence). The CDR3 region is CSARDGGRDPITGELFF.

The CDR3 here is CASSPNENSGEQYF. This rearrangement joins TRBV7-8 to TRBJ2-7. The CDR3 has 14 amino acids. CDR1 is SGHVS, CDR2 FQNEAQ, per germline.

The rearrangement uses TRBV5-1 and TRBJ2-3; the D call of TRBD2 rests on TCRdb alone, since no DNA is present to check it. This CDR3 has 17 amino acids. CDR1 is SGHRS and CDR2 is YFSETQ in the germline V gene. The CDR3: CASSVKLAGGGKDTQYF.

This chain's CDR3 is CASRSHSGNTIYF. This rearrangement joins TRBV7-8 to TRBJ1-3. Per germline, CDR1 SGHVS and CDR2 FQNEAQ. The CDR3 loop spans 13 amino acids.

The chain recombines TRBV27 with TRBJ2-2; TCRdb outputs TRBD1, but without DNA this stays unchecked. Per germline, CDR1 MNHEY and CDR2 SMNVEV (reference sequence). The CDR3 has 18 residues. The CDR3 region is CASSLSGGQGAFVGELFF.

The CDR3 sequence is CASSESAGEDTQYF. The rearrangement links TRBV25-1 to TRBJ2-3; TCRdb picks TRBD2, but there is no DNA to check that call. The CDR3 totals 14 residues. Germline CDR1 reads MGHDK; CDR2 reads SYGVNS.

The chain couples TRBV9 to TRBJ2-7; there is no DNA to check the TCRdb D call of TRBD1. The germline gives CDR1 SGDLS, CDR2 YYNGEE. The CDR3 spans 16 residues. The chain's CDR3 is CARRLDRGRPVQDRDF.

The V call is TRBV7-9, the J call TRBJ1-2. Looked up from germline, CDR1 is SEHNR and CDR2 is FQNEAQ (reference sequence). The CDR3 runs to 15 residues. The CDR3 sequence: CASTGEGDRPYGYTF.

CDR3 residues: CASSRLAGGPGDTQYF. The chain links TRBV11-2 to TRBJ2-3; absent DNA, TCRdb's TRBD2 call cannot be checked. This CDR3 contains 16 residues. Germline values: CDR1 SGHAT, CDR2 FQNNGV.

The rearrangement links TRBV5-1 to TRBJ2-4; the TCRdb call, TRBD1, lacks DNA for checking. The CDR3 sequence is 18 residues long. Germline V gives CDR1 SGHRS, CDR2 YFSETQ. The CDR3 is CASSHTPGQGATKNIQYF.

This chain uses TRBV5-1 with TRBJ2-1; the D call of TRBD2 rests on TCRdb alone, since no DNA is present to check it. The CDR3 is 21 amino acids. Germline V gene lookup returns CDR1 SGHRS and CDR2 YFSETQ. CDR3 protein: CASSGNTGTSGTEQNYNEQFF.

The chain couples TRBV20-1 to TRBJ1-1. In germline, CDR1 is DFQATT, CDR2 SNEGSKA (reference sequence). CDR3 length: 13 residues. CDR3 amino acids: CSARFLFGAEAFF.

The chain combines TRBV20-1 with TRBJ2-1. CDR1 and CDR2 (germline): DFQATT, SNEGSKA (reference sequence). The CDR3 runs to 13 residues. This chain's CDR3 is CSAFLGFRDEQFF.

The V gene is TRBV24-1, the J gene TRBJ2-1. Germline assignment: CDR1 KGHDR and CDR2 SFDVKD. The CDR3 is 16 residues long. This chain's CDR3 is CATSDLTVNTHNEQFF.

V is TRBV12-3 or TRBV12-4 and J is TRBJ1-1. The CDR3 spans 14 residues. The chain's CDR3 is CASSFQERNTEAFF.

The gene calls are TRBV20-1 and TRBJ2-1; TCRdb indicates TRBD2, and absent DNA this call remains unverified. The CDR3 has 13 amino acids. Germline-derived CDR1 and CDR2 are DFQATT and SNEGSKA (reference sequence). This CDR3 is CSARNMRVAEQFF.

CDR3 loop: CATSGGLAGANEQFF. The chain employs TRBV15 and TRBJ2-1; checking the TCRdb D call of TRBD2 is not possible without DNA. The V gene's germline CDR1 is LNHNV and CDR2 YYDKDF (reference sequence). The CDR3 has 15 amino acids.